The next 24 T cell receptor beta chains were all read from a single sample in a study of cytomegalovirus exposure and HLA in healthy donors. The PCR employed 60 Vbeta primers together with 13 Jbeta primers. This table comes from immunoSEQ multiplex PCR, and its TCRdb copy is limited to in-frame clones, with some not included. Its table records about 65,000 clones. What was sequenced was PBMCs. The source is a boy between 10 and 17 years old in good health and CMV-seronegative.

The chain links TRBV6-5 to TRBJ2-7, with 10 bases aligning to TRBD1. Germline V lookup: CDR1 MNHEY, CDR2 SVGAGI. The J segment lost 3 bases and the V segment lost 6 bases, leaving 8 bases of the junction unmatched. The CDR3 totals 15 residues. CDR3 bases: TGTGCCAGCAGCTTATCCGGGACAGGGGACTACGAGCAGTACTTC. This gives the protein CASSLSGTGDYEQYF.

V usage is TRBV6-5 and J usage is TRBJ1-4; 7 bases are shared with TRBD1. The V segment lost 2 bases and the J segment 8 bases; nucleotides outside the gene matches: 5. This CDR3 spans 14 amino acids. Looked up from germline, CDR1 is MNHEY and CDR2 is SVGAGI. CDR3 coding DNA: TGTGCCAGCAGTTACAGGGGGCCGAGGGAAAAACTGTTTTTT. Amino acids: CASSYRGPREKLFF.

The V gene is TRBV7-2, the J gene TRBJ2-1; 8 bases are a match to TRBD1. The V segment lost 5 bases and the J segment 6 bases; nucleotides outside the gene matches: 12. This CDR3 comprises 16 residues. The V gene's germline CDR1 is SGHTA and CDR2 FQGNSA. CDR3 sequence (DNA): TGTGCCAGCAGCCCCTATTCGACCGACAGGGGCAATGAGCAGTTCTTC. Translation gives CASSPYSTDRGNEQFF.

The CDR3 here is CAWSPGTVNTEAFF. The CDR3 DNA sequence: TGTGCCTGGAGTCCCGGCACAGTGAACACTGAAGCTTTCTTT. J is TRBJ1-1 and V is TRBV30; D unresolved. CDR1 is GTSNPN, CDR2 SVGIG, per germline (reference sequence). This CDR3 is 14 amino acids long. V was pared by 2 bases and J by 0 bases, with 10 bases between.

V gene TRBV9 combines with J gene TRBJ1-3; no reliable D call. Germline V gene data show CDR1 as SGDLS and CDR2 as YYNGEE. The CDR3 sequence is 14 residues long. Trimming stripped 0 bases from V and 4 bases from J, with 8 bases between. The CDR3 loop is CASSVGASGNTIYF. The CDR3 DNA reads TGTGCCAGCAGCGTAGGGGCTTCAGGAAACACCATATATTTT.

The chain is built from TRBV30 and TRBJ1-3; D remains unclear. The V and J ends lost 2 bases and 2 bases respectively, with 10 bases between them. The CDR3 consists of 14 residues. The germline CDR1 and CDR2 sequences are GTSNPN and SVGIG (reference sequence). The CDR3 protein is CAWSRTAPGNTIYF. In nucleotides, the CDR3 is TGTGCCTGGAGTCGGACTGCGCCTGGAAACACCATATATTTT.

The V and J genes are TRBV5-4 and TRBJ2-2, with D unresolved. The ends were cut back, 1 base at V and 7 bases at J, with 5 bases in the middle. There are 12 residues in the CDR3. Germline assignment: CDR1 SGHNT and CDR2 YYREEE (reference sequence). CDR3 sequence (DNA): TGTGCCAGCAGCTTGTTCGGCGGGGAGCTGTTTTTT. This codes for CASSLFGGELFF.

The chain carries TRBV11-3 and TRBJ2-3; 9 positions agree with TRBD2. The CDR3 length is 15 residues. Trimming cost V 4 bases and J 4 bases; bases outside gene matches: 6. The germline V gene encodes CDR1 SGHNT and CDR2 YENEEA. The CDR3 bases are TGTGCCAGCAGCTCCTTAGCGGGAGTCGCAGATACGCAGTATTTT. This sequence encodes CASSSLAGVADTQYF. The entire variable domain, with the rest obtained from reference TRBV11-3 and TRBJ2-3, is as follows: EAGVVQSPRYKIIEKKQPVAFWCNPISGHNTLYWYLQNLGQGPELLIRYENEEAVDDSQLPKDRFSAERLKGVDSTLKIQPAELGDSAVYLCASSSLAGVADTQYFGPGTRLTVL.

The V gene is TRBV14, the J gene TRBJ2-7; D is perhaps TRBD2 (5 bases). V dropped 1 base and J dropped 2 bases, with 15 bases sitting between them. Germline V gives CDR1 SGHDN, CDR2 FVKESK. The length of the CDR3 is 16 residues. The CDR3 here is CASSQVGVLYPYEQYF. CDR3 DNA: TGTGCCAGCAGCCAAGTCGGGGTCCTATACCCCTACGAGCAGTACTTC.

The V call is TRBV5-1, the J call TRBJ2-1, with 13 positions matching TRBD2. Germline lookup yields CDR1 SGHRS and CDR2 YFSETQ. With 4 bases clipped from V and 5 bases from J, the junction kept 9 bases outside the gene matches. The length of the CDR3 is 17 residues. The CDR3 coding sequence is TGCGCCAGCAGCCCTGGACTAGCGGGAGTAAGAGACAATGAGCAGTTCTTC. Amino acids: CASSPGLAGVRDNEQFF.

The CDR3 sequence is CASSQGYANTIYF. CDR3 DNA sequence: TGTGCCAGCAGCCAGGGGTACGCAAACACCATATATTTT. V is TRBV25-1 and J is TRBJ1-3; D may be TRBD1 (6 bases). Trimming cost V 6 bases and J 6 bases, with 12 bases left between them. CDR3 size: 13 residues. Germline lookup yields CDR1 MGHDK and CDR2 SYGVNS.

The chain couples TRBV2 to TRBJ2-7; D unresolved. From germline, CDR1 is SNHLY and CDR2 FYNNEI. The CDR3 spans 12 residues. V was shortened by 4 bases and J by 4 bases, with 8 bases between the two germline ends. The CDR3 nucleotides are TGTGCCAGCAGTGTTTATCTTTACGAGCAGTACTTC. This sequence encodes CASSVYLYEQYF. The variable domain in full, with the rest retrieved from reference TRBV2 and TRBJ2-7, is EPEVTQTPSHQVTQMGQEVILRCVPISNHLYFYWYRQILGQKVEFLVSFYNNEISEKSEIFDDQFSVERPDGSNFTLKIRSTKLEDSAMYFCASSVYLYEQYFGPGTRLTVT.

V gene TRBV5-6 combines with J gene TRBJ2-2; TRBD2 agrees at 10 bases. V trimming: 4 bases; J trimming: 1 base; junction bases outside the gene matches: 7. The germline V gene has CDR1 SGHDT and CDR2 YYEEEE. CDR3 size: 17 residues. The CDR3 DNA follows: TGTGCCAGCAGCCCAGGACTAGCGGAGATGAACACCGGGGAGCTGTTTTTT. This translates into CASSPGLAEMNTGELFF.

The chain is built from TRBV18 and TRBJ2-7; TRBD1 agrees at 9 bases. This CDR3 has 15 amino acids. CDR1 and CDR2 (germline): KGHSH, LQKENI. The J segment lost 0 bases and the V segment lost 6 bases, leaving 6 bases of the junction unmatched. Here the CDR3 reads CASSTGQGSSYEQYF. Written as DNA, the CDR3 is TGTGCCAGCTCGACGGGACAGGGAAGCTCCTACGAGCAGTACTTC.

This chain connects TRBV9 to TRBJ2-5, with 9 nucleotides matching TRBD1. The germline CDR1 and CDR2 sequences are SGDLS and YYNGEE. CDR3 size: 15 residues. V gave up 3 bases and J gave up 5 bases; unmatched junction bases: 8. CDR3 nucleotides: TGTGCCAGCAGCGCAGACAGGGGGGGCGGGGAGACCCAGTACTTC. Its translation is CASSADRGGGETQYF.

The chain uses TRBV2 and TRBJ1-1; D perhaps matches TRBD1 (5 bases). Trimming shortened V by 7 bases and J by 5 bases, and 20 bases separated the two germline ends. In germline, CDR1 is SNHLY, CDR2 FYNNEI. The length of the CDR3 is 15 residues. The CDR3: CASMGFHGAGTEAFF. In nucleotides, the CDR3 is TGTGCCAGCATGGGCTTTCACGGGGCGGGAACTGAAGCTTTCTTT.

The chain has TRBV4-3 and TRBJ2-7; TRBD2 might be the D (5 bases). Looked up from germline, CDR1 is LGHNA and CDR2 is YSLEER. Trimming removed 1 base from V and 0 bases from J, with 13 bases in between. This CDR3 comprises 16 residues. The CDR3 sequence: CASSQAWTDSSYEQYF. CDR3 sequence (DNA): TGCGCCAGCAGCCAAGCCTGGACTGATAGCTCCTACGAGCAGTACTTC.

V is TRBV4-1 and J is TRBJ1-2, with no clear D. This CDR3 comprises 17 residues. Trimming shortened V by 3 bases and J by 8 bases, and 25 bases separated the two germline ends. Germline CDR1 reads MGHRA; CDR2 reads YSYEKL. The CDR3 bases are TGCGCCAGCAGCCACCTTTCGACGGGAACGAGGATGGGGGGCTACACCTTC. Encoded protein: CASSHLSTGTRMGGYTF.

The gene calls are TRBV6-1 and TRBJ1-1, with D possibly being TRBD1 (5 bases). CDR3 length: 14 residues. Per the germline V gene, CDR1 is MNHNS and CDR2 is SASEGT. Trimming cost V 7 bases and J 2 bases, with 14 bases left between them. This CDR3 is CASIRTNPNTEAFF. CDR3 nucleotides: TGTGCCAGCATCCGGACAAATCCTAACACTGAAGCTTTCTTT.

The chain joins TRBV27 to TRBJ2-2; the match to TRBD2 covers 7 bases. V was clipped by 6 bases and J by 5 bases; unmatched bases: 3. The CDR3 sequence is 13 residues long. CDR1 is MNHEY, CDR2 SMNVEV, per germline (reference sequence). As DNA, the CDR3 is TGTGCCAGCAGCGTCGGGGGGACCGGGGAGCTGTTTTTT. Protein product: CASSVGGTGELFF.

V gene TRBV7-9 combines with J gene TRBJ2-7; 8 positions match TRBD1. V lost 5 bases and J lost 2; bases outside the gene matches: 8. Germline loops: CDR1 SEHNR, CDR2 FQNEAQ (reference sequence). This CDR3 is 15 amino acids long. CDR3 in DNA: TGTGCCAGCAGCCTGGCGGGACAGGAGACCTACGAGCAGTACTTC. Protein sequence: CASSLAGQETYEQYF.

The V gene is TRBV11-2, the J gene TRBJ2-7; 8 positions match TRBD1. Unmatched junction bases numbered 12, after V lost 5 bases and J lost 6 bases. This CDR3 has 15 amino acids. Germline CDR1 is SGHAT and CDR2 is FQNNGV. CDR3 nucleotide sequence: TGTGCCAGCAGCCTAAGGACAGGGCCGTCGGGCGAGCAGTACTTC. It encodes CASSLRTGPSGEQYF.

The CDR3 coding sequence is TGTGCCAGCAGCCCCGGGACAGGGCTTCCCTCCTACGAGCAGTACTTC. Translated: CASSPGTGLPSYEQYF. The chain combines TRBV5-6 with TRBJ2-7; TRBD1 agrees at 9 bases. Germline V gene sequence: CDR1 SGHDT, CDR2 YYEEEE. This CDR3 comprises 16 residues. The V and J ends lost 4 bases and 0 bases, in that order; junction bases with no gene match: 8.

The rearrangement uses TRBV7-9 and TRBJ2-7; a weak D match, TRBD2 (5 bases). From germline, CDR1 is SEHNR and CDR2 FQNEAQ (reference sequence). V was shortened by 6 bases and J by 7 bases, with 10 bases between the two germline ends. The CDR3 contains 11 residues. The CDR3 DNA reads TGTGCCAGCAGGTCCACGGGGGAGCAGTACTTC. It codes for CASRSTGEQYF. The full variable domain, rest sourced from reference TRBV7-9 and TRBJ2-7, is DTGVSQNPRHKITKRGQNVTFRCDPISEHNRLYWYRQTLGQGPEFLTYFQNEAQLEKSRLLSDRFSAERPKGSFSTLEIQRTEQGDSAMYLCASRSTGEQYFGPGTRLTVT.